One sample yielded the 5 T cell receptor beta chains listed below, sequenced in a study of human T cells and chemical hapten exposure. Sample time point: patch test 2, 6 weeks after DPC sensitization. This sample's treatment: therapeutic diphenylcyclopropenone sensitization with weekly scalp DPC. TCRdb independently ran MiXCR on the RACE reads; one entry per CDR3 protein. Of 75,000 to 90,000 distinct CDR3 sequences listed, about 10% were seen once; the top ten hold about 5%. Sequenced material: whole blood, taken in connection with sensitization to the hapten diphenylcyclopropenone (DPC). Receptor source: a woman aged 45-60 years with alopecia areata. Some clones in this sample may be carry-over from other donors' samples.

This clonotype has a count of ten or more. The chain has TRBV28 and TRBJ2-7; D gene unclear. The CDR3 contains 12 residues. Germline lookup yields CDR1 MDHEN and CDR2 SYDVKM. Trimming left V 10 bases short and J 2 bases short, with 12 bases between. CDR3 residues: CATLRFPYEQYF. CDR3 in DNA: TGTGCCACTCTCCGATTCCCCTACGAGCAGTACTTC. Full variable domain (rest looked up from reference TRBV28 and TRBJ2-7): DVKVTQSSRYLVKRTGEKVFLECVQDMDHENMFWYRQDPGLGLRLIYFSYDVKMKEKGDIPEGYSVSREKKERFSLILESASTNQTSMYLCATLRFPYEQYFGPGTRLTVT.

The CDR3 coding sequence is TGCGCCAGCAGCCAGGGACCGGGACTGCTAACTAATGAAAAACTGTTTTTT. Translation gives CASSQGPGLLTNEKLFF. The chain couples TRBV4-1 to TRBJ1-4; possible D gene TRBD1, 5 bases. V gave up 3 bases and J gave up 1 base, with 15 bases separating them. The CDR3 has 17 amino acids. Germline V gene data show CDR1 as MGHRA and CDR2 as YSYEKL.

This sequence joins TRBV5-1 and TRBJ2-1, with D maybe TRBD1 (5 bases). CDR1 and CDR2 (germline): SGHRS, YFSETQ. V was clipped by 7 bases and J by 3 bases, with 14 bases between them. This CDR3 has 14 residues. The CDR3 protein is CASCQGFIYNEQFF. The CDR3 DNA reads as TGCGCCAGCTGTCAGGGATTCATCTACAATGAGCAGTTCTTC.

This clonotype has at least ten counts. V and J are TRBV20-1 and TRBJ2-1, with 8 bases matching TRBD2. V was pared by 3 bases and J by 10 bases, with 11 bases of the junction left unmatched. This CDR3 has 14 residues. The germline V gene has CDR1 DFQATT and CDR2 SNEGSKA (reference sequence). DNA of the CDR3: TGCAGTGCTAGGCCCGGGAGGGGGGCCGGAGAGCAGTTCTTC. Translation: CSARPGRGAGEQFF.

This clonotype was counted many times. This chain joins TRBV28 and TRBJ1-2; no reliable D call. The length of the CDR3 is 11 residues. V shed 6 bases and J shed 4 bases, with 6 bases lying between them. The germline V gene has CDR1 MDHEN and CDR2 SYDVKM. CDR3 sequence: CASSEVYGYTF. The DNA of the CDR3 is TGTGCCAGCAGCGAGGTCTATGGCTACACCTTC.